The next 17 T cell receptor beta chains were all read from a single sample in a study of blood T cell repertoires in COVID-19. Here immunoSEQ multiplex PCR was the method, and the copy in TCRdb shows in-frame clones only, minus some. The repertoire consists of under 250,000 clones, with about 86% occurring once and the leading ten covering under 3%. Sequenced sample: peripheral blood. The receptors derive from a man in his fifties or sixties with active or convalescent COVID-19.

The chain combines TRBV25-1 with TRBJ2-7, with D possibly TRBD1 on 5 matching bases. Trimming cost V 5 bases and J 6 bases, with 8 bases left between them. The germline V gene encodes CDR1 MGHDK and CDR2 SYGVNS. This CDR3 is 11 amino acids long. CDR3 DNA: TGTGCCAGCAGTCAGGGTAGCGAGCAGTACTTC. It specifies CASSQGSEQYF.

This chain joins TRBV2 and TRBJ2-3; a weak D match, TRBD2 (6 bases). CDR3 length equals 14 residues. Germline assignment: CDR1 SNHLY and CDR2 FYNNEI. Trimming left V 7 bases short and J 1 base short, with 12 bases between. The CDR3 is CASKLAWGTDTQYF. For the CDR3, the DNA is TGTGCCAGCAAGCTAGCGTGGGGCACAGATACGCAGTATTTT.

This chain connects TRBV7-3 to TRBJ1-2; 9 nucleotides match TRBD1. The ends lost 5 bases at V and 8 bases at J; junction bases unmatched: 6. The CDR3 covers 13 residues. Germline V CDR1 and CDR2: SGHTA, FQGTGA. The DNA of the CDR3 is TGTGCCAGCAGCCCCGGGACAGGGAGAGGCTACACCTTC. Translation gives CASSPGTGRGYTF.

This chain uses TRBV11-2 with TRBJ1-2; D is unresolved. CDR1 is SGHAT, CDR2 FQNNGV, per germline. The CDR3 loop spans 14 amino acids. The V gene lost 5 bases and the J gene lost 7 bases, with 17 bases spanning the gap. The CDR3 coding sequence is TGTGCCAGCAGCATACAGCGGGGATGGGGTGGCTACACCTTC. Its protein product is CASSIQRGWGGYTF.

The rearrangement links TRBV7-8 to TRBJ2-3; TRBD2 is a possible D gene (6 bases). This CDR3 spans 15 amino acids. Looked up from germline, CDR1 is SGHVS and CDR2 is FQNEAQ. Trimming removed 5 bases at V and 2 bases at J, with 14 bases between. The CDR3 protein is CASSLLVAATDTQYF. CDR3 nucleotide sequence: TGTGCCAGCAGCCTTCTAGTAGCGGCCACAGATACGCAGTATTTT.

By share, this clone counts as medium-sized. The V and J genes are TRBV25-1 and TRBJ2-2; D not certain. Germline-derived CDR1 and CDR2 are MGHDK and SYGVNS. Trimming cost V 4 bases and J 0 bases, with 18 bases left between them. The CDR3 totals 18 residues. The CDR3 nucleotides read TGTGCCAGCAGTGGTTCCTTGCGGCAGACTGCGAACACCGGGGAGCTGTTTTTT. It translates to CASSGSLRQTANTGELFF.

This chain connects TRBV5-6 to TRBJ1-2; D possibly corresponds to TRBD1 (6 bases). CDR3 length: 12 residues. The V and J ends lost 5 bases and 7 bases respectively, with 12 bases between them. The V gene's germline CDR1 is SGHDT and CDR2 YYEEEE. This chain's CDR3 is CASRGGRPGYTF. In DNA form, the CDR3 reads TGTGCCAGCAGAGGGGGACGGCCTGGCTACACCTTC.

The chain couples TRBV5-6 to TRBJ1-2; D is undetermined. V gave up 5 bases and J gave up 5 bases, with 16 bases separating them. The CDR3 totals 14 residues. Germline-derived CDR1 and CDR2 are SGHDT and YYEEEE. The CDR3 DNA follows: TGTGCCAGCAGTAAACAACAGACGGGATATGGCTACACCTTC. Encoded protein: CASSKQQTGYGYTF.

The chain combines TRBV27 with TRBJ2-7, with a weak D call TRBD1 (6 bases). CDR3 length: 13 residues. CDR1 and CDR2 (germline): MNHEY, SMNVEV (reference sequence). Trimming shortened V by 3 bases and J by 5 bases, and 11 bases separated the two germline ends. CDR3: CASSFYRADEQYF. CDR3 coding DNA: TGTGCCAGCAGTTTTTACAGGGCCGACGAGCAGTACTTC.

Only one count was recorded for this clone. This chain links TRBV5-1 with TRBJ1-2; 12 bases map to TRBD1. CDR1 is SGHRS and CDR2 is YFSETQ in the germline V gene. V lost 1 base and J lost 8; bases outside the gene matches: 12. This CDR3 is 17 amino acids long. CDR3 DNA sequence: TGCGCCAGCAGCTTGAGCACCTCGGGACAGGGGGCGCGGGGCTACACCTTC. Translated, it gives CASSLSTSGQGARGYTF.

In regard to this clone: Other DNA sequences in this sample translate to the same CDR3. The chain is built from TRBV19 and TRBJ1-1; 8 nucleotides align to TRBD1. Losses at the gene ends were 4 bases for V and 3 bases for J; bases not matched to a gene: 1. The CDR3 is made up of 13 amino acids. Germline CDR1 reads LNHDA; CDR2 reads SQIVND (reference sequence). The CDR3 bases are TGTGCCAGTAGTACGGACAGGGACACTGAAGCTTTCTTT. Its translation: CASSTDRDTEAFF.

CDR3 amino acids: CASRAGDGYTF. The CDR3 nucleotides read TGTGCCAGTAGGGCGGGCGATGGCTACACCTTC. The chain employs TRBV19 and TRBJ1-2; no definite D call. The V gene lost 6 bases and the J gene lost 6 bases, with 8 bases spanning the gap. The CDR3 has 11 residues. Germline-derived CDR1 and CDR2 are LNHDA and SQIVND (reference sequence).

The V call is TRBV19, the J call TRBJ2-5, with a weak D call TRBD1 (5 bases). V dropped 2 bases and J dropped 5 bases, with 9 bases sitting between them. Germline V gene sequence: CDR1 LNHDA, CDR2 SQIVND (reference sequence). The CDR3 spans 13 residues. CDR3: CASSIRGYETQYF. CDR3 coding DNA: TGTGCCAGTAGTATAAGGGGCTACGAGACCCAGTACTTC.

This sequence joins TRBV10-2 and TRBJ1-2; no firm D call. The CDR3 has 15 amino acids. The germline gives CDR1 WSHSY, CDR2 SAAADI. V was trimmed by 0 bases and J by 8 bases, leaving 16 bases between them. In DNA form, the CDR3 reads TGCGCCAGCAGTGAGTCGAGGAGGCCCGTGGAGGGCTACACCTTC. Encoded protein: CASSESRRPVEGYTF.

The genes are TRBV2 and TRBJ2-1; weak D call: TRBD2 (6 bases). V lost 7 bases and J 3 bases, leaving 19 bases between the germline ends. This CDR3 spans 16 amino acids. The germline CDR1 and CDR2 sequences are SNHLY and FYNNEI. This chain's CDR3 is CASNNGGTSNYNEQFF. CDR3 bases: TGTGCCAGCAATAACGGCGGGACTTCGAACTACAATGAGCAGTTCTTC.

This chain connects TRBV15 to TRBJ2-4, with a weak D call TRBD2 (6 bases). The germline V gene encodes CDR1 LNHNV and CDR2 YYDKDF (reference sequence). Trimming left V 3 bases short and J 2 bases short, with 8 bases between. CDR3 length: 14 residues. CDR3 sequence reads: CATSSGGSKNIQYF. The CDR3 nucleotides are TGTGCCACCAGCAGCGGGGGTTCCAAAAACATTCAGTACTTC.

This clone showed up just once. V and J are TRBV6-5 and TRBJ2-5, with D possibly matching TRBD1 (6 bases). Trimming took 10 bases from V and 1 from J, leaving 16 bases between them. CDR1 and CDR2 (germline): MNHEY, SVGAGI. The CDR3 loop spans 14 amino acids. The CDR3 loop reads CATRDISFQETQYF. The CDR3 DNA reads TGTGCCACCCGGGACATTTCTTTCCAAGAGACCCAGTACTTC.